This T cell receptor beta chain was captured by sequencing in a study of neurological immune-mediated disorders. MiXCR, applied by TCRdb to the 5' RACE reads, yields one record per CDR3 protein. The sample holds around 27,000 distinct CDR3 sequences, approximately 15% seen once. This clonotype was counted at least ten times. Trimming left V 0 bases short and J 5 bases short, with 8 bases between. Germline V gene lookup returns CDR1 SGHVS and CDR2 FNYEAQ. This CDR3 is built from 14 residues. V usage is TRBV7-6 and J usage is TRBJ2-1; possibly TRBD1 for D (5 bases). The TCR comes from a man aged 65 to 85 in good health. The sample was PBMCs. This CDR3 reads CASSLATQDNEQFF. The CDR3 bases are TGTGCCAGCAGCTTAGCTACACAGGACAATGAGCAGTTCTTC.